Listed below are T cell receptor beta chains from one sample, sequenced in a study of PD-L1 blockade in urothelial cancer. Here immunoSEQ multiplex PCR was the method, and the copy in TCRdb shows in-frame clones only, minus some. The sample consists of about 76,000 clones, about 91% of them appearing once. This material consisted of PBMCs, taken around atezolizumab (anti-PD-L1) treatment. All receptors derive from a woman aged 80 or over with urothelial cancer. Both conserved end residues are part of each CDR3. A D gene is named only where the DNA matches it firmly. The listing skips clone size in some rows; elsewhere it reads once, few, many or a size class.

TRBJ2-2,TRBD2,15,TRBV19,-,CASRLAGGNTGELFF,TGTGCCAGCCGACTAGCGGGAGGGAACACCGGGGAGCTGTTTTTT
TRBJ2-3,-,13,TRBV27,once,CASSLGLADTQYF,TGTGCCAGCAGTTTAGGTCTAGCAGATACGCAGTATTTT
TRBJ2-7,-,16,TRBV27,-,CASSFSGDGLSGEQYF,TGTGCCAGCAGTTTTTCCGGGGATGGCCTCTCGGGCGAGCAGTACTTC
TRBJ1-2,TRBD1,13,TRBV6-1,few,CASGGLGQGGYTF,TGTGCCAGCGGCGGGTTGGGACAGGGTGGCTACACCTTC
TRBJ1-1,TRBD1,15,TRBV25-1,few,CASSGRDRQDTEAFF,TGTGCCAGCAGTGGCCGGGACAGGCAAGACACTGAAGCTTTCTTT
TRBJ2-7,-,14,TRBV25-1,-,CASSPHGEAFEQYF,TGTGCCAGCAGTCCCCACGGGGAGGCTTTCGAGCAGTACTTC
TRBJ1-1,-,13,TRBV6-1,few,CASTSTGSAEAFF,TGTGCCAGCACCTCGACGGGTAGCGCTGAAGCTTTCTTT
TRBJ1-2,-,15,TRBV9,-,CASSVQDWGDYGYTF,TGTGCCAGCAGCGTGCAAGATTGGGGGGATTATGGCTACACCTTC
TRBJ2-1,-,16,TRBV15,-,CATSGSRVVLLDEQFF,TGTGCCACCAGCGGGTCCAGGGTGGTCCTTTTAGATGAGCAGTTCTTC
TRBJ2-1,TRBD1,16,TRBV5-1,-,CASSVSGQGPYNEQFF,TGCGCCAGCAGCGTTAGCGGACAGGGCCCCTACAATGAGCAGTTCTTC
TRBJ1-2,-,13,TRBV5-5,-,CASSRPGGYGYTF,TGTGCCAGCAGCAGACCCGGCGGCTATGGCTACACCTTC
TRBJ2-1,-,16,TRBV11-2,-,CASSLVVSGRYNEQFF,TGTGCCAGCAGCTTAGTGGTTAGCGGAAGATACAATGAGCAGTTCTTC
TRBJ2-3,TRBD2,14,TRBV5-1,once,CAGRLAGNTDTQYF,TGCGCCGGGAGACTAGCGGGAAACACAGATACGCAGTATTTT
TRBJ2-2,-,16,TRBV10-3,-,CAISPMQGLNTGELFF,TGTGCCATCAGCCCAATGCAGGGCTTGAACACCGGGGAGCTGTTTTTT
TRBJ1-4,-,15,TRBV30,-,CAWRTAGSTNEKLFF,TGTGCCTGGAGGACGGCGGGATCAACTAATGAAAAACTGTTTTTT
TRBJ2-1,TRBD2,14,TRBV29-1,-,CSGATSGRINEQFF,TGCAGCGGCGCGACTAGCGGGAGGATCAATGAGCAGTTCTTC
TRBJ2-5,TRBD1,14,TRBV9,few,CASSADRGRETQYF,TGTGCCAGCAGCGCGGACAGGGGGCGGGAGACCCAGTACTTC
TRBJ1-1,TRBD1,16,TRBV2,-,CASSETPQGGGTEAFF,TGTGCCAGCAGTGAAACACCCCAGGGGGGCGGCACTGAAGCTTTCTTT
TRBJ1-5,-,15,TRBV4-2,-,CASSQDRGSNQPQHF,TGTGCCAGCAGCCAAGATCGGGGGAGCAATCAGCCCCAGCATTTT
TRBJ1-1,-,14,TRBV7-8,-,CASRGTEMNTEAFF,TGTGCCAGCAGGGGGACTGAAATGAACACTGAAGCTTTCTTT
TRBJ2-7,TRBD2,15,TRBV28,-,CASSRTSAYSYEQYF,TGTGCCAGCAGTCGGACTAGCGCATACTCCTACGAGCAGTACTTC
TRBJ2-1,-,15,TRBV5-1,-,CASSLEQSSYNEQFF,TGCGCCAGCAGCTTAGAACAAAGCTCCTACAATGAGCAGTTCTTC
TRBJ1-2,-,14,TRBV9,-,CASSLWDTGDGYTF,TGTGCCAGCAGCCTATGGGACACGGGCGATGGCTACACCTTC
TRBJ1-5,-,15,TRBV10-3,once,CAISESTGGGQPQHF,TGTGCCATCAGTGAGTCAACAGGCGGGGGGCAGCCCCAGCATTTT
TRBJ2-2,-,15,TRBV5-1,-,CASSSRLAGTGELFF,TGCGCCAGCAGCTCTCGACTCGCTGGGACCGGGGAGCTGTTTTTT
TRBJ2-5,TRBD2,17,TRBV18,-,CASSPLAGGPPLETQYF,TGTGCCAGCTCACCACTAGCGGGAGGGCCCCCTCTGGAGACCCAGTACTTC
TRBJ2-2,TRBD2,15,TRBV30,-,CAWRLAGGNTGELFF,TGTGCCTGGAGGCTAGCGGGAGGTAACACCGGGGAGCTGTTTTTT
TRBJ2-7,TRBD2,15,TRBV5-6,-,CASSFQTSGRGEQYF,TGTGCCAGCAGCTTTCAGACTAGCGGGAGAGGAGAGCAGTACTTC
TRBJ2-7,-,13,TRBV13,-,CASSLPQGYEQYF,TGTGCCAGCAGCTTACCCCAGGGGTACGAGCAGTACTTC
TRBJ1-5,TRBD1,13,TRBV19,-,CASRDRVGQPQHF,TGTGCCAGTAGGGACAGGGTAGGTCAGCCCCAGCATTTT
TRBJ2-7,TRBD1,14,TRBV27,-,CASRNRGVSYEQYF,TGTGCCAGCCGGAACAGGGGGGTCTCCTACGAGCAGTACTTC
TRBJ2-3,TRBD2,17,TRBV19,-,CASSPIPTSGITDTQYF,TGTGCCAGTTCTCCCATCCCCACTAGCGGGATCACAGATACGCAGTATTTT
TRBJ1-2,-,13,TRBV19,-,CASSNRDEYGYTF,TGTGCCAGTAGTAACAGGGATGAATATGGCTACACCTTC
TRBJ2-5,-,13,TRBV5-1,-,CASSLPPQETQYF,TGCGCCAGCAGCTTGCCCCCTCAAGAGACCCAGTACTTC
TRBJ1-4,TRBD1,13,TRBV15,-,CATSMTGGEKLFF,TGTGCCACCAGCATGACAGGGGGGGAAAAACTGTTTTTT
TRBJ1-1,-,13,TRBV6-1,-,CASSQERNTEAFF,TGTGCCAGCAGCCAGGAACGGAACACTGAAGCTTTCTTT
TRBJ2-6,-,15,TRBV7-3,-,CASSLMGAGANVLTF,TGTGCCAGCAGCTTAATGGGAGCTGGGGCCAACGTCCTGACTTTC
TRBJ1-4,-,15,TRBV11-2,-,CASSQWTAVREKLFF,TGTGCCAGCAGCCAGTGGACAGCGGTTCGGGAAAAACTGTTTTTT
TRBJ2-4,TRBD2,19,TRBV19,once,CASSPGLAGGPFPKNIQYF,TGTGCCAGTAGTCCCGGACTAGCGGGAGGGCCCTTTCCCAAAAACATTCAGTACTTC
TRBJ2-1,-,13,TRBV10-3,-,CAISVEWESEQFF,TGTGCCATCAGTGTCGAGTGGGAGTCTGAGCAGTTCTTC
TRBJ1-4,-,14,TRBV11-2,-,CASSPPGILRSLFF,TGTGCCAGCAGCCCGCCGGGGATTTTGAGATCCCTGTTTTTT
TRBJ2-4,TRBD1,16,TRBV30,-,CAWRGTGVWAKNIQYF,TGTGCCTGGAGGGGAACAGGGGTTTGGGCCAAAAACATTCAGTACTTC